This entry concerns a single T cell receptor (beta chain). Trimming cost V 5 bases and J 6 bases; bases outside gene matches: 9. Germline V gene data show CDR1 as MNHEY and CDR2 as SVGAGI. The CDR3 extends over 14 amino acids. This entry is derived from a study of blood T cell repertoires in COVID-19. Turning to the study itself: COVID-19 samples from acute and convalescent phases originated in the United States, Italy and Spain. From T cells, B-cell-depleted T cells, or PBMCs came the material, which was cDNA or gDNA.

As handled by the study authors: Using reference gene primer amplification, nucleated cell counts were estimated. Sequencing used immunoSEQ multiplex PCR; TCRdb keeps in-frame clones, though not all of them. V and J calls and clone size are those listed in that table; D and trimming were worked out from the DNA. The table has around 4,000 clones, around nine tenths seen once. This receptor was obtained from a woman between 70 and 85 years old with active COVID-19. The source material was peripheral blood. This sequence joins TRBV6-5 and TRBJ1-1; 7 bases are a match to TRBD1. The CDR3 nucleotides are TGTGCCAGCAGTCGAGACAGGGTATCCCCTGAAGCTTTCTTT. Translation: CASSRDRVSPEAFF.